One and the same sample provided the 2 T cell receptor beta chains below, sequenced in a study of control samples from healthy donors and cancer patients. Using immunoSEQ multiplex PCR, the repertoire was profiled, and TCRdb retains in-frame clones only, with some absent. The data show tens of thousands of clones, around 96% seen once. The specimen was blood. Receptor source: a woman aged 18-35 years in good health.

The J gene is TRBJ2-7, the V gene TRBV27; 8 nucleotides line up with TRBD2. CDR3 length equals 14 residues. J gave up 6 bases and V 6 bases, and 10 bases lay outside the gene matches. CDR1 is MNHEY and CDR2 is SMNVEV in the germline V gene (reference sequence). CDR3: CASSSGTRFSEQYF. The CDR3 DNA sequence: TGTGCCAGCAGCTCCGGGACTAGGTTCTCCGAGCAGTACTTC.

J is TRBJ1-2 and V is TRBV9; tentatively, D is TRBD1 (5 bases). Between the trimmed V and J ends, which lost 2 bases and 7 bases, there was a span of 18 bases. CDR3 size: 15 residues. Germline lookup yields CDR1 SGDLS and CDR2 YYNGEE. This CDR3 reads CASSVDGSTGGGYTF. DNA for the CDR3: TGTGCCAGCAGCGTCGACGGCTCAACCGGGGGTGGCTACACCTTC. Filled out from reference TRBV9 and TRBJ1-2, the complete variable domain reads DSGVTQTPKHLITATGQRVTLRCSPRSGDLSVYWYQQSLDQGLQFLIQYYNGEERAKGNILERFSAQQFPDLHSELNLSSLELGDSALYFCASSVDGSTGGGYTFGSGTRLTVV.